Sequencing of this T cell receptor (beta chain) was carried out in a study of blood T cell repertoires in COVID-19. Authors' methods: Amplified reference gene primers provided the basis for estimating nucleated cell counts. Clones were sequenced by immunoSEQ multiplex PCR, and TCRdb holds only the in-frame ones, with some missing. The DNA gave D and trimming, while V, J and clone size come from that table. In the table there are about 130,000 clones, approximately 89% of which are singletons. V shed 5 bases and J 0 bases; nucleotides not matched to a gene: 7. The CDR3 loop spans 15 amino acids. In germline, CDR1 is SGHRS, CDR2 YFSETQ.

The sequence derives from a man aged 45-65 years with acute or convalescent COVID-19. Sequencing was done on a sample of peripheral blood. The V call is TRBV5-1, the J call TRBJ2-5; 7 nucleotides match TRBD1. For the CDR3, the DNA is TGCGCCAGCAGATACTATACAGGGGACCAAGAGACCCAGTACTTC. Amino acids: CASRYYTGDQETQYF.